This record concerns one TCR beta chain sequence. This sample stems from a study of T cell responses to AZD1222 COVID-19 vaccine. CDR3 length: 15 amino acids. Germline V gene sequence: CDR1 MNHEY, CDR2 SMNVEV (reference sequence). Trimming stripped 6 bases from V and 1 base from J, with 15 bases between. The table came from immunoSEQ multiplex PCR; TCRdb's copy has only in-frame clones and leaves some out. In the table there are some 180,000 clones, over 80% of which are singletons. The material was peripheral blood, obtained on day 0 of AZD1222 vaccination. This TCR was sampled from an adult in good health. The chain couples TRBV27 to TRBJ1-1; tentatively, D is TRBD1 (5 bases). DNA for the CDR3: TGTGCCAGCAGCCTCGTGGGACCGGGGAACACTGAAGCTTTCTTT. Amino acids: CASSLVGPGNTEAFF.